This paragraph reports one T cell receptor (beta chain). Assay used: immunoSEQ multiplex PCR; TCRdb lists only in-frame clones, some missing. The table has around 97,000 clones, over 85% seen once; the top ten hold 0.25% to 0.35%. This sample was included in a study of technical replicates of blood from four donors. CDR1 is MNHEY, CDR2 SMNVEV, per germline (reference sequence). The germline V and J ends were trimmed by 4 bases and 5 bases, with 8 bases remaining between them. CDR3 length equals 12 residues. The rearrangement uses TRBV27 and TRBJ1-2; a possible D gene is TRBD1 (6 bases). This clonotype was obtained from a human donor in good health. The sequenced material came from T cells isolated from PBMCs. The CDR3 sequence is CASSSGAYGYTF. CDR3 in DNA: TGTGCCAGCAGTTCAGGGGCTTATGGCTACACCTTC.